This T cell receptor beta chain was sequenced during a study of blood T cell repertoires in COVID-19. Turning to the study itself: The samples span acute and convalescent COVID-19 from the United States, Italy and Spain.

In the authors' methods: The authors estimated nucleated cell counts from reference gene primer amplification. The table came from immunoSEQ multiplex PCR; TCRdb's copy has only in-frame clones and leaves some out. The V and J calls and clone size come from that table; D and trimming were worked out from the DNA. Among roughly 330,000 clones listed, about 90% were seen once. Recruits, aged roughly 18 to 95 years, lived in 25 or so US areas. Recovery among Cohort 3 donors was established by two negative PCRs, clearance, or symptom resolution. This clone was detected once. V lost 4 bases, J lost 6 bases, and 5 bases stayed unmatched. This CDR3 region has 13 residues. Germline V gene sequence: CDR1 SGHRS, CDR2 YFSETQ.

V is TRBV5-1 and J is TRBJ1-2; 8 bases map to TRBD1. This clonotype originated in a woman in her twenties or thirties who had recovered from COVID-19. Sequenced material: PBMCs or T cells enriched from blood (not recorded which). The CDR3 nucleotides are TGCGCCAGCAGCAGGGAGGACAGGGATGGCTACACCTTC. Residues: CASSREDRDGYTF.